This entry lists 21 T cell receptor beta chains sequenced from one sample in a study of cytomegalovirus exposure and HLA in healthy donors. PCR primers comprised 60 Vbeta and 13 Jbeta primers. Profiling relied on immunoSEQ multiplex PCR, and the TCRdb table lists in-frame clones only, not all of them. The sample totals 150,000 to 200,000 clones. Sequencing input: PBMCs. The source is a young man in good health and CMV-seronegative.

CDR3 sequence reads: CASSPGAGGSAGELFF. The CDR3 nucleotides are TGTGCCAGCTCACCTGGCGCAGGGGGCAGCGCCGGGGAGCTGTTTTTT. The chain links TRBV18 to TRBJ2-2; 8 bases map to TRBD1. Trimming cost V 3 bases and J 6 bases; bases outside gene matches: 9. The CDR3 extends over 16 amino acids. Germline loops: CDR1 KGHSH, CDR2 LQKENI.

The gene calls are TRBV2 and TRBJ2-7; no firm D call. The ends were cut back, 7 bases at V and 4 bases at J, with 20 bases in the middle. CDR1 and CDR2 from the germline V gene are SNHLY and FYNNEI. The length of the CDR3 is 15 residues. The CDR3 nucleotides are TGTGCCAGCAAGGAAAGCCATGGAGTTACTTACGAGCAGTACTTC. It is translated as CASKESHGVTYEQYF.

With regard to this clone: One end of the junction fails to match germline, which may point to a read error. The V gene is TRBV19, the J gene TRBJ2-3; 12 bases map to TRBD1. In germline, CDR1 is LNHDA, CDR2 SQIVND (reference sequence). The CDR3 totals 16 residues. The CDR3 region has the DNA TGTGCCAGTAGTGCGCCCGGGACAGGGGGCACCGATACGCAGTATTTT. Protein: CASSAPGTGGTDTQYF.

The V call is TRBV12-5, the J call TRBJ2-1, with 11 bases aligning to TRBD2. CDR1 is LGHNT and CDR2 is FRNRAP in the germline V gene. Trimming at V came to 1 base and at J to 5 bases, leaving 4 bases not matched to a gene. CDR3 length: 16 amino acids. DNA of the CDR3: TGTGCTAGTGGTTTGGGTCTAGCGGGAGGTCACAATGAGCAGTTCTTC. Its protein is CASGLGLAGGHNEQFF.

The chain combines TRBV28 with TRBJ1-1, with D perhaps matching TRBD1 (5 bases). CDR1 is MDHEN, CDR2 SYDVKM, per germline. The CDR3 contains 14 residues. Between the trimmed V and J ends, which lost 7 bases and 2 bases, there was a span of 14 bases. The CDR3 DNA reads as TGTGCCAGCAACGGGGGGGTTGTAAACACTGAAGCTTTCTTT. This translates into CASNGGVVNTEAFF. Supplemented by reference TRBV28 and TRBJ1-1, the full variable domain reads DVKVTQSSRYLVKRTGEKVFLECVQDMDHENMFWYRQDPGLGLRLIYFSYDVKMKEKGDIPEGYSVSREKKERFSLILESASTNQTSMYLCASNGGVVNTEAFFGQGTRLTVV.

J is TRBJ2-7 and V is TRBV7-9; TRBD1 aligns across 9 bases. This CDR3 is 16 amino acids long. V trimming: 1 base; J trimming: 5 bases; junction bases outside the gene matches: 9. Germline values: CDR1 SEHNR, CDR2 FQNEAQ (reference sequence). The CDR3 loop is CASSLGPGQGVHEQYF. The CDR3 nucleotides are TGTGCCAGCAGCTTAGGGCCGGGACAGGGAGTGCACGAGCAGTACTTC.

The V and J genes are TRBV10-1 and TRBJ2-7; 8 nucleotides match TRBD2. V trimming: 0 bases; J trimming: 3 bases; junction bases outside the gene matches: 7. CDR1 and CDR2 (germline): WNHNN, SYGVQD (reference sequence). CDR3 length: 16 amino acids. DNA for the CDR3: TGCGCCAGCAGTGAGTCCGGGGGGGGGAGGGACTACGAGCAGTACTTC. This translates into CASSESGGGRDYEQYF.

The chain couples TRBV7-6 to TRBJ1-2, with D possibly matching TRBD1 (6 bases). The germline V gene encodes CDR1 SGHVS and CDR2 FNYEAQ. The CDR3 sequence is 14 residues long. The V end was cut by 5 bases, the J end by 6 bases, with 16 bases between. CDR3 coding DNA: TGTGCCAGCAGCCCGCGGACAGACGAAAATGGCTACACCTTC. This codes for CASSPRTDENGYTF.

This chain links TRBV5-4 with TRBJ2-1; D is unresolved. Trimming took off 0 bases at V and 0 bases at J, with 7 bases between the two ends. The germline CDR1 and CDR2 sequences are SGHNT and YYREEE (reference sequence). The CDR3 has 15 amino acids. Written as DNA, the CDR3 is TGTGCCAGCAGCTTGGACAGTTCCTCCTACAATGAGCAGTTCTTC. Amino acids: CASSLDSSSYNEQFF.

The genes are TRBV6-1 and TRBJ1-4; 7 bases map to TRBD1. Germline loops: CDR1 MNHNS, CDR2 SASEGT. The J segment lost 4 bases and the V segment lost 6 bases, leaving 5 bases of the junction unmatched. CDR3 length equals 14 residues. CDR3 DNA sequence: TGTGCCAGCAGATTGGGACAGAATAATGAAAAACTGTTTTTT. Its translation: CASRLGQNNEKLFF.

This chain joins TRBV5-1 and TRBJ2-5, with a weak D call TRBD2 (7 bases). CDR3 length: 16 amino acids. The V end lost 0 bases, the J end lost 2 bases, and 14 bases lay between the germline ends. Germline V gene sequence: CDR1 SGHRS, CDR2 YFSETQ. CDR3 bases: TGCGCCAGCAGCTTGGTCCCGGGGGGCTCGCAAGAGACCCAGTACTTC. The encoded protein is CASSLVPGGSQETQYF.

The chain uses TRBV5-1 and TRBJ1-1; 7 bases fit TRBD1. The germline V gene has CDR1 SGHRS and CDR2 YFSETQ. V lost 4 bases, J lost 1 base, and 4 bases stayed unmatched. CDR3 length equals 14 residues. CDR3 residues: CASSAGQWNTEAFF. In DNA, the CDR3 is TGCGCCAGCAGCGCGGGACAGTGGAACACTGAAGCTTTCTTT.

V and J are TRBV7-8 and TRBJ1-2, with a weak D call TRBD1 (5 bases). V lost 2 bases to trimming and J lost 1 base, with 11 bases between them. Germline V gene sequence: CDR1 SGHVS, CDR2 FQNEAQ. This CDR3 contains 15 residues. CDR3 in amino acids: CASSLQGQLNYGYTF. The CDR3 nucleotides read TGTGCCAGCAGCTTACAGGGTCAACTTAACTATGGCTACACCTTC. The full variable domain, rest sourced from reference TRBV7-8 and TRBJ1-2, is GAGVSQSPRYKVAKRGQDVALRCDPISGHVSLFWYQQALGQGPEFLTYFQNEAQLDKSGLPSDRFFAERPEGSVSTLKIQRTQQEDSAVYLCASSLQGQLNYGYTFGSGTRLTVV.

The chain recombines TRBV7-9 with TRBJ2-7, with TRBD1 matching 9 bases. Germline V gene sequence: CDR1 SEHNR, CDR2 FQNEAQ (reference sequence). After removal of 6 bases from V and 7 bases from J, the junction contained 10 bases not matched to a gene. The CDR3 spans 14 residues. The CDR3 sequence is CASRWGQGIDEQYF. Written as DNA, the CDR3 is TGTGCCAGCAGATGGGGACAGGGTATCGATGAGCAGTACTTC.

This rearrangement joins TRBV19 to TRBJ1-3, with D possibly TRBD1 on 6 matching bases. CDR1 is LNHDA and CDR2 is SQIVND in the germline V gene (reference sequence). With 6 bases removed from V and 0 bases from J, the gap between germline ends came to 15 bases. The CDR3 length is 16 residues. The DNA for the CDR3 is TGTGCCAGTAGATCCGGGACACTGTCCTCTGGAAACACCATATATTTT. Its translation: CASRSGTLSSGNTIYF.

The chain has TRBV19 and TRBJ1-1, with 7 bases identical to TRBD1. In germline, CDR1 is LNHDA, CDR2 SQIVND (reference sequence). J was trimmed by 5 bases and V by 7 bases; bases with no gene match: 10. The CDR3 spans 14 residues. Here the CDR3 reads CASIEQGRNTEAFF. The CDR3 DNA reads TGTGCCAGTATAGAACAGGGGAGGAATACTGAAGCTTTCTTT.

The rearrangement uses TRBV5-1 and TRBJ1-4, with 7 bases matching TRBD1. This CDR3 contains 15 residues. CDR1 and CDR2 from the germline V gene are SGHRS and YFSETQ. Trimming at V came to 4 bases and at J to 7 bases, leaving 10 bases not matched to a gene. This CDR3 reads CASSQLGTEGEKLFF. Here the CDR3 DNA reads TGCGCCAGCAGCCAATTAGGGACAGAAGGTGAAAAACTGTTTTTT.

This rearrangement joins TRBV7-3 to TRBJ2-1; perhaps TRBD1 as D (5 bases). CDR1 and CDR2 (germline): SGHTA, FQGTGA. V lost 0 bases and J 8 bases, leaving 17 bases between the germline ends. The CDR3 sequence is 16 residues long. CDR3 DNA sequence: TGTGCCAGCAGCTTAACATCGCCAGGGTCGGTGGATGAGCAGTTCTTC. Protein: CASSLTSPGSVDEQFF.

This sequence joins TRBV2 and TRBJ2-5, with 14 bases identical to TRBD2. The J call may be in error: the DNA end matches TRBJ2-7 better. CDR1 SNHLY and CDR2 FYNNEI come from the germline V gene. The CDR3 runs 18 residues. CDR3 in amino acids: CASSPEGLAGDSSYEQYF. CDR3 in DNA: TGTGCCAGCAGCCCCGAGGGACTAGCGGGGGATAGCTCCTACGAGCAGTACTTC.

CDR3 coding DNA: TGTGCCAGCTCACCACCGACTAGCGGGACAACACACAATGAGCAGTTCTTC. It is translated as CASSPPTSGTTHNEQFF. The chain joins TRBV18 to TRBJ2-1, with TRBD2 matching 11 bases. Trimming cost V 0 bases and J 5 bases; bases outside gene matches: 6. Germline V gene lookup returns CDR1 KGHSH and CDR2 LQKENI. The CDR3 length is 17 residues. The variable domain in full, completed from reference TRBV18 and TRBJ2-1, reads NAGVMQNPRHLVRRRGQEARLRCSPMKGHSHVYWYRQLPEEGLKFMVYLQKENIIDESGMPKERFSAEFPKEGPSILRIQQVVRGDSAAYFCASSPPTSGTTHNEQFFGPGTRLTVL.

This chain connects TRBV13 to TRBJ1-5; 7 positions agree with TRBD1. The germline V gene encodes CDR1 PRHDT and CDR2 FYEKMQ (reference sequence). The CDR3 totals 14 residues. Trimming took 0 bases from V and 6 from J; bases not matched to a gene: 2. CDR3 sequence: CASSLGGQVQPQHF. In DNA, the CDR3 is TGTGCCAGCAGCTTAGGTGGACAGGTTCAGCCCCAGCATTTT.